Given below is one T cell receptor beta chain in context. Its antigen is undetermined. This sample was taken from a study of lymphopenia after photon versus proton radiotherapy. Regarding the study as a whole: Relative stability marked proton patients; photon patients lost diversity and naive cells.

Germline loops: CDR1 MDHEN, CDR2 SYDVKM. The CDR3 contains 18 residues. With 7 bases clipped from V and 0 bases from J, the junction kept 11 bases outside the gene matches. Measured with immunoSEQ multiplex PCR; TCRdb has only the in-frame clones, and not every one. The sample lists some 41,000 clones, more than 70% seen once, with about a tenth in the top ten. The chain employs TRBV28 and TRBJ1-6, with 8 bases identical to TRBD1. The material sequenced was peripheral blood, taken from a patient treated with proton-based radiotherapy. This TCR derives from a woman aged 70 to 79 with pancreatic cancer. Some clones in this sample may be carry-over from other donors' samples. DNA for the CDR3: TGTGCCAGCACCACGAGGACAGGGACTAGCTCCTATAATTCACCCCTCCACTTT. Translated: CASTTRTGTSSYNSPLHF.